Below, one T cell receptor (beta chain) is given with its context. TCRdb's copy holds only in-frame clones and misses some; the assay was immunoSEQ multiplex PCR. The sample carries 120,000 or so clones, roughly 74% recorded once. The sample originates from a study of blood T cell repertoires in COVID-19. In the study overall: Acute and convalescent COVID-19 specimens originated in the United States, Italy and Spain.

The sequence derives from a man aged 60-69 years with acute or convalescent COVID-19. The sample taken for sequencing was peripheral blood.

Here the CDR3 DNA reads TGTGCTAGTAGCGGGCCCACACAAGAGACCCAGTACTTC. Its protein product is CASSGPTQETQYF. The rearrangement joins TRBV12-5 to TRBJ2-5; maybe TRBD2 (6 bases). The CDR3 totals 13 residues. Trimming left V 8 bases short and J 2 bases short, with 12 bases between. Germline loops: CDR1 LGHNT, CDR2 FRNRAP. Supplemented by reference TRBV12-5 and TRBJ2-5, the full variable domain reads DARVTQTPRHKVTEMGQEVTMRCQPILGHNTVFWYRQTMMQGLELLAYFRNRAPLDDSGMPKDRFSAEMPDATLATLKIQPSEPRDSAVYFCASSGPTQETQYFGPGTRLLVL.